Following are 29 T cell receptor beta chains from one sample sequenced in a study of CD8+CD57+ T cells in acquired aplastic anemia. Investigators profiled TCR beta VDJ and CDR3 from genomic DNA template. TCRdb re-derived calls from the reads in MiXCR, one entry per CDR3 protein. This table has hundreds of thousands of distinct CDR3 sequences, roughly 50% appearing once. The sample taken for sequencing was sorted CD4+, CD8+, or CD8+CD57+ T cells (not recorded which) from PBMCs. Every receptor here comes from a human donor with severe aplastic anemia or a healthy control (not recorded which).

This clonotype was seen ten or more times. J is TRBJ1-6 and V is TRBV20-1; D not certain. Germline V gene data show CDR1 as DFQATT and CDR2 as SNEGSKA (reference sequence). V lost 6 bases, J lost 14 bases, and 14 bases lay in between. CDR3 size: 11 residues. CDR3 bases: TGCAGTGCCAAAGGACGCGGTTCCCTCCACTTT. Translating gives CSAKGRGSLHF.

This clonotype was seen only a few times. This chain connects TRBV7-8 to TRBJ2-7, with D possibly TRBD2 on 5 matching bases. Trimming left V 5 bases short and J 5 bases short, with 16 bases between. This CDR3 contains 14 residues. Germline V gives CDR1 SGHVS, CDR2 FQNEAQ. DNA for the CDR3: TGTGCCAGCAGCCACGGGATCAGCGTGCACGAGCAGTACTTC. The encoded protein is CASSHGISVHEQYF.

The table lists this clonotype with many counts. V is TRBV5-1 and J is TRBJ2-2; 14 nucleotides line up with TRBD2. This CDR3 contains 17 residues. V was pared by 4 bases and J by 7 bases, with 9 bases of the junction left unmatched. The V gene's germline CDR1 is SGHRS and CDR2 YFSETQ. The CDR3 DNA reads TGCGCCAGCAGCCCGGGGACTAGCGGGGGCCTTGGCGGGGAGCTGTTTTTT. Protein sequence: CASSPGTSGGLGGELFF.

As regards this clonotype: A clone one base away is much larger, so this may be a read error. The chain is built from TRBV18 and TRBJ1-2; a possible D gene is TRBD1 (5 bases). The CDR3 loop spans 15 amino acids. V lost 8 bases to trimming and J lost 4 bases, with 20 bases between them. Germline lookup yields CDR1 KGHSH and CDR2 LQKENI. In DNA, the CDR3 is TGTGCCAGCCCAACGACAGTATCTCCTGGCTATGGCTACACCTTC. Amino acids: CASPTTVSPGYGYTF.

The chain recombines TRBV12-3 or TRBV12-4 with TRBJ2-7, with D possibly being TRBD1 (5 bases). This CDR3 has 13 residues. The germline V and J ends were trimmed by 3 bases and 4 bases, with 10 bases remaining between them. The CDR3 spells CASSFDRRYEQYF. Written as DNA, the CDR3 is TGTGCCAGCAGTTTTGACAGAAGATACGAGCAGTACTTC.

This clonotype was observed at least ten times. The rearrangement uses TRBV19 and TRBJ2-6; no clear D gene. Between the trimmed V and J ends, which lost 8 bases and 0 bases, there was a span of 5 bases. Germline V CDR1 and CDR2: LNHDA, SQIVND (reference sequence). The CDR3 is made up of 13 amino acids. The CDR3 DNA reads TGTGCCAGTGCGGTCTCTGGGGCCAACGTCCTGACTTTC. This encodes CASAVSGANVLTF.

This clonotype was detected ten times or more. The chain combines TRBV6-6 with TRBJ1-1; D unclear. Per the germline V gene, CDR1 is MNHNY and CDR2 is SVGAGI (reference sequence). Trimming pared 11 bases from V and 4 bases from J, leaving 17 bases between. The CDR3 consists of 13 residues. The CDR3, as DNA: TGTGCCGGGAATCGGGAGGTGAGCACTGAAGCTTTCTTT. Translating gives CAGNREVSTEAFF.

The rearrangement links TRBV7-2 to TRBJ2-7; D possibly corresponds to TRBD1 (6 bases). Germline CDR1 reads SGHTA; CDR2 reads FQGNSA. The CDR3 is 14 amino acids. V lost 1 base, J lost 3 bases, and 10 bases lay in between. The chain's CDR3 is CASSLGSGVYEQYF. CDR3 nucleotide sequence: TGTGCCAGCAGCTTAGGCTCAGGGGTCTACGAGCAGTACTTC. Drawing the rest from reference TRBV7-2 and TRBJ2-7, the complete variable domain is GAGVSQSPSNKVTEKGKDVELRCDPISGHTALYWYRQSLGQGLEFLIYFQGNSAPDKSGLPSDRFSAERTGGSVSTLTIQRTQQEDSAVYLCASSLGSGVYEQYFGPGTRLTVT.

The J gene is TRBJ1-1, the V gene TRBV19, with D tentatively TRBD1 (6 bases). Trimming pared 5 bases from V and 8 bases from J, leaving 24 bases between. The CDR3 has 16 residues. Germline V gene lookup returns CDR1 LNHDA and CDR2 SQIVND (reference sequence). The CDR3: CASSGGGSSPVTEAFF. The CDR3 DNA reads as TGTGCCAGTAGTGGCGGGGGCTCCTCGCCGGTCACCGAAGCTTTCTTT.

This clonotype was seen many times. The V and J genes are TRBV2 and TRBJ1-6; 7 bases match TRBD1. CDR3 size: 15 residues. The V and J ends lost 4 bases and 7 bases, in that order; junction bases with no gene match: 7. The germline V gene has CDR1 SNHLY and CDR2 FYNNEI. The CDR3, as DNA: TGTGCCAGCAGTGTCCGGGACAGTCGGAATTCACCCCTCCACTTT. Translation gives CASSVRDSRNSPLHF.

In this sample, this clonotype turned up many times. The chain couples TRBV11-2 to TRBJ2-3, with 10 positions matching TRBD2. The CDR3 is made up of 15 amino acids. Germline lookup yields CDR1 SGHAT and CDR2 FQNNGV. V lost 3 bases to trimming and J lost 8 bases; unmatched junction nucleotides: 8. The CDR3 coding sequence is TGTGCCAGCAGCTTTAGCGGGGGGCAGGGAGGTACGCAGTATTTT. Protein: CASSFSGGQGGTQYF.

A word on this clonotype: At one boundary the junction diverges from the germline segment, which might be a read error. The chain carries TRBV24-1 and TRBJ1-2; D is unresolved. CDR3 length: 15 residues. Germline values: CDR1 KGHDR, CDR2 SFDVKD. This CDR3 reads CATSDGPTLNYGYTF. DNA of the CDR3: TGTGCCACCAGTGATGGGCCGACACTGAACTATGGTTACACCTTC.

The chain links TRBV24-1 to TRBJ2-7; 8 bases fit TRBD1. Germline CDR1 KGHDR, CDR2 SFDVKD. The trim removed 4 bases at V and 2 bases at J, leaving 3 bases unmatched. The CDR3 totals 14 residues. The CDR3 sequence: CATSETTGAYEQYF. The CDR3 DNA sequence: TGTGCCACCAGTGAAACGACAGGGGCCTACGAGCAGTACTTC.

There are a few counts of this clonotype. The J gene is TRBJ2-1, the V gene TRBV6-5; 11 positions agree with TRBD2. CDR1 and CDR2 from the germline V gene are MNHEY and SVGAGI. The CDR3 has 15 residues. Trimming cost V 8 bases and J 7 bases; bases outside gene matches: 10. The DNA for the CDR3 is TGTGCCAGCTCTAGGGGGACTAGCGGCCAGAATGAGCAGTTCTTC. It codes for CASSRGTSGQNEQFF.

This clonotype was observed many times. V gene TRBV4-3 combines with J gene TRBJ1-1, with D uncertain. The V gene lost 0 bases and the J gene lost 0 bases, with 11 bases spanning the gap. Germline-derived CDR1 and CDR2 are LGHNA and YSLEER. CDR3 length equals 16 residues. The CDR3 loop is CASSQDWETVNTEAFF. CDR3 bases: TGCGCCAGCAGCCAAGATTGGGAAACGGTGAACACTGAAGCTTTCTTT.

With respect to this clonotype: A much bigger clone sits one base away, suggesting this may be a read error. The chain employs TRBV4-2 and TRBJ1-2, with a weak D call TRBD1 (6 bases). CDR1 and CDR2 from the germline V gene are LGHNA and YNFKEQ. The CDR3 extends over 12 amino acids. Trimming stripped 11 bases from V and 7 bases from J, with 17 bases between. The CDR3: CAGKGDGPGYTF. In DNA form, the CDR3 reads TGTGCCGGCAAGGGGGATGGGCCTGGCTACACCTTC.

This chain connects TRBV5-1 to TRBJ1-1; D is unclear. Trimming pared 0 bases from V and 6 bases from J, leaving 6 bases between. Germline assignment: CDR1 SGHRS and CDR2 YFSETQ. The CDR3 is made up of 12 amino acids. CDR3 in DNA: TGCGCCAGCAGCTTGGAAGGACCTGAAGCTTTCTTT. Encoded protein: CASSLEGPEAFF.

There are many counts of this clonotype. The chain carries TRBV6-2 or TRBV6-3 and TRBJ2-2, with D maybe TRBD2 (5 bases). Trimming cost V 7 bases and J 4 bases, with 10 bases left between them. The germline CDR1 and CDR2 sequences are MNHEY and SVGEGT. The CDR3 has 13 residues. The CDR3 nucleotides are TGTGCCAGCACGGGGATCGCCACCGGGGAGCTGTTTTTT. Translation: CASTGIATGELFF.

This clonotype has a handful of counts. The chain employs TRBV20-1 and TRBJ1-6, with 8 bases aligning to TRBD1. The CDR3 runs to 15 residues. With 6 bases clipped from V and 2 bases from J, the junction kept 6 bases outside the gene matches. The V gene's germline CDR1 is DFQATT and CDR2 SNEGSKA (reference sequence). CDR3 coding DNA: TGCAGTGCCAACGACAGGGGTCCCTATAATTCACCCCTCCACTTT. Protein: CSANDRGPYNSPLHF.

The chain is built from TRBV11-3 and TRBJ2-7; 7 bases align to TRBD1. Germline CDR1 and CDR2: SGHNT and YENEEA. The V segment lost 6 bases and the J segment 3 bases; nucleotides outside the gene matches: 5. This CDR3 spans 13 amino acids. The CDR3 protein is CASRPGGHYEQYF. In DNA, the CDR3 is TGTGCCAGCAGGCCAGGGGGTCACTACGAGCAGTACTTC. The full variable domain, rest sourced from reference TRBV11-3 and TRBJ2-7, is EAGVVQSPRYKIIEKKQPVAFWCNPISGHNTLYWYLQNLGQGPELLIRYENEEAVDDSQLPKDRFSAERLKGVDSTLKIQPAELGDSAVYLCASRPGGHYEQYFGPGTRLTVT.

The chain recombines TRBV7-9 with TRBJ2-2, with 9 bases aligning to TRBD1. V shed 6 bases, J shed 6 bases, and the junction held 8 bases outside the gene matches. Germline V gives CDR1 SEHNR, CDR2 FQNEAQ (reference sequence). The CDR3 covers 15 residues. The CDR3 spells CASSPTGGGSGELFF. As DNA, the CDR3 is TGTGCCAGCAGTCCTACAGGGGGCGGGTCCGGGGAGCTGTTTTTT.

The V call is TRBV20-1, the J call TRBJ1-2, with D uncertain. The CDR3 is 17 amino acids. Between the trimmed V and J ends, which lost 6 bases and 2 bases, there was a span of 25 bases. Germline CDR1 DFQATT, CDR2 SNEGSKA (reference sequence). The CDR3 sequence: CSAKLTGRNLGNYGYTF. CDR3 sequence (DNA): TGCAGTGCAAAATTAACGGGGAGGAATCTTGGAAACTATGGCTACACCTTC.

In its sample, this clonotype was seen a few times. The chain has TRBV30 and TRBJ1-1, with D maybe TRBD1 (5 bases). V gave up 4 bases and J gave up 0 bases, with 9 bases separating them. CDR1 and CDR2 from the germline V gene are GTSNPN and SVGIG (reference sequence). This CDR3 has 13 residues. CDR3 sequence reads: CAWKTAMNTEAFF. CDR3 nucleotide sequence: TGTGCCTGGAAGACAGCTATGAACACTGAAGCTTTCTTT.

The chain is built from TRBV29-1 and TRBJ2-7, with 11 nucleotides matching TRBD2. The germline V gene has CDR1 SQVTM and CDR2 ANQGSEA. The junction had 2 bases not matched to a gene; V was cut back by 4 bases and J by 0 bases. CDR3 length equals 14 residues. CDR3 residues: CSVVAGGPSYEQYF. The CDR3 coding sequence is TGCAGCGTTGTAGCGGGGGGGCCCTCCTACGAGCAGTACTTC.

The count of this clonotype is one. CDR3: CATSGVLGTTYNEQFF. For the CDR3, the DNA is TGTGCCACCAGTGGGGTTTTAGGGACCACCTACAATGAGCAGTTCTTC. V usage is TRBV24-1 and J usage is TRBJ2-1; D is possibly TRBD1 or TRBD2 (5 bases each). Germline CDR1 reads KGHDR; CDR2 reads SFDVKD. This CDR3 has 16 amino acids. V shed 5 bases and J shed 2 bases, with 15 bases lying between them.

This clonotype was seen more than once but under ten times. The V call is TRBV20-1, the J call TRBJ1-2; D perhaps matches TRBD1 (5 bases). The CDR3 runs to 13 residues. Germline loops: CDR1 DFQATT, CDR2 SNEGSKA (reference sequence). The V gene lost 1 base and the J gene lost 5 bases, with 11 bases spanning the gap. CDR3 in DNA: TGCAGTGCTAGAGGTTCTGAGGGGTATGGCTACACCTTC. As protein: CSARGSEGYGYTF.

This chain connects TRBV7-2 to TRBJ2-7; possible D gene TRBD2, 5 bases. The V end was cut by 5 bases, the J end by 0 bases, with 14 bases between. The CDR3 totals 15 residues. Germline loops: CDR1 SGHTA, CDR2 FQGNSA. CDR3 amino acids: CASSPRTGFSYEQYF. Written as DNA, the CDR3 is TGTGCCAGCAGCCCTCGGACGGGATTCTCCTACGAGCAGTACTTC.

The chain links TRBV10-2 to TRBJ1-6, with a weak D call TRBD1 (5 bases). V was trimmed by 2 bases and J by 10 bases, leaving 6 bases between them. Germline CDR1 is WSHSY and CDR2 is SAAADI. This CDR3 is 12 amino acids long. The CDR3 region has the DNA TGCGCCAGCAGTGAGGACAGCTCACCCCTCCACTTT. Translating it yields CASSEDSSPLHF.

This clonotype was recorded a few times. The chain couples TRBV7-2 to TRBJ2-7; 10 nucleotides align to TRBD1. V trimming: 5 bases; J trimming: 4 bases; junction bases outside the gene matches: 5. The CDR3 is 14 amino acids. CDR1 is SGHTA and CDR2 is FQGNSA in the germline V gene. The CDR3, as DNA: TGTGCCAGCAGCCCTGGGACAGGGGAGTACGAGCAGTACTTC. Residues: CASSPGTGEYEQYF.